Presented here are 15 T cell receptor beta chains from one specimen sequenced in a study of blood T cell repertoires in COVID-19 (dated by TCRdb to 2019 to 2021). The library relied on the immunoSEQ multiplex PCR assay. This immuneACCESS table, as held by TCRdb, lists in-frame sequences with V and J called but not all clones. Of the missing ones, under half trace to an unresolved V gene in checked studies; the others have no known cause. Within this sample are approximately 260,000 clones, with approximately 83% of them counted one time only. Approximately 11% of the sample goes to the ten largest clones. Sequenced input: peripheral blood. The receptors derive from a woman in her seventies with acute or convalescent COVID-19.

The chain links TRBV9 to TRBJ2-2; 7 nucleotides align to TRBD1. This CDR3 has 15 amino acids. Trimming took 4 bases from V and 2 from J; bases not matched to a gene: 5. Germline loops: CDR1 SGDLS, CDR2 YYNGEE. The CDR3 region has the DNA TGTGCCAGCAGCCTGAGACAGGGAAACACCGGGGAGCTGTTTTTT. This gives the protein CASSLRQGNTGELFF. Drawing the rest from reference TRBV9 and TRBJ2-2, the complete variable domain is DSGVTQTPKHLITATGQRVTLRCSPRSGDLSVYWYQQSLDQGLQFLIQYYNGEERAKGNILERFSAQQFPDLHSELNLSSLELGDSALYFCASSLRQGNTGELFFGEGSRLTVL.

The chain employs TRBV12-3 or TRBV12-4 and TRBJ1-2; weak D call: TRBD1 (5 bases). The CDR3 spans 13 residues. The V gene lost 1 base and the J gene lost 7 bases, with 10 bases spanning the gap. The CDR3 DNA reads as TGTGCCAGCAGTTTAGTGCAGGGTGGTGGCTACACCTTC. It codes for CASSLVQGGGYTF.

The rearrangement uses TRBV2 and TRBJ2-2; 11 bases map to TRBD2. CDR1 SNHLY and CDR2 FYNNEI come from the germline V gene. The CDR3 covers 14 residues. With V trimmed by 4 bases and J by 5 bases, 0 bases remained unmatched. CDR3 sequence reads: CASSGTSGTGELFF. The CDR3, as DNA: TGTGCCAGCAGTGGGACTAGCGGGACCGGGGAGCTGTTTTTT.

The rearrangement joins TRBV7-6 to TRBJ2-2; D might be TRBD1 (5 bases). Trimming stripped 4 bases from V and 5 bases from J, with 17 bases between. The CDR3 covers 16 residues. Germline values: CDR1 SGHVS, CDR2 FNYEAQ. The CDR3 nucleotides are TGTGCCAGCAGCTCCACGCTCAACCCAGGGACCGGGGAGCTGTTTTTT. Its translation is CASSSTLNPGTGELFF.

The genes are TRBV5-1 and TRBJ2-5, with 11 positions matching TRBD2. With 4 bases clipped from V and 0 bases from J, the junction kept 11 bases outside the gene matches. The length of the CDR3 is 18 residues. The germline V gene has CDR1 SGHRS and CDR2 YFSETQ. CDR3 sequence: CASSRSGGGPRYQETQYF. CDR3 sequence (DNA): TGCGCCAGCAGCCGTAGCGGGGGGGGACCCCGTTACCAAGAGACCCAGTACTTC.

The chain recombines TRBV7-2 with TRBJ2-7; TRBD1 matches at 8 bases. This CDR3 is built from 15 residues. The germline V gene has CDR1 SGHTA and CDR2 FQGNSA. The V and J ends lost 6 bases and 2 bases, in that order; junction bases with no gene match: 9. The CDR3 DNA reads TGTGCCAGCAGACCCGGGGACAGGTATACCTACGAGCAGTACTTC. Translated, it gives CASRPGDRYTYEQYF.

The chain recombines TRBV5-1 with TRBJ2-1, with D possibly matching TRBD2 (5 bases). The germline V gene has CDR1 SGHRS and CDR2 YFSETQ. The CDR3 covers 13 residues. V was cut by 7 bases and J by 10 bases, with 18 bases left in between. The CDR3 here is CASGTRRAREQFF. The CDR3 DNA reads TGCGCCAGCGGAACCCGGCGGGCAAGGGAGCAGTTCTTC.

This chain joins TRBV14 and TRBJ2-7, with D possibly TRBD2 on 5 matching bases. Germline V gene data show CDR1 as SGHDN and CDR2 as FVKESK. The CDR3 spans 15 residues. V was pared by 4 bases and J by 1 base, with 14 bases between. The DNA of the CDR3 is TGTGCCAGCAGCCCCTACCAACTAGAGTCCTACGAGCAGTACTTC. Its translation is CASSPYQLESYEQYF.

This clone has just one count. V usage is TRBV3-1 (or the pseudogene TRBV3-2) and J usage is TRBJ1-5; 9 nucleotides align to TRBD1. The V gene end was trimmed by 4 bases and the J gene end by 4 bases; junction bases not matched to a gene: 2. The germline V gene encodes CDR1 LGHDT and CDR2 YNNKEL (reference sequence). This CDR3 spans 14 amino acids. CDR3 amino acids: CASSLDRGNQPQHF. In nucleotides, the CDR3 is TGTGCCAGCAGCCTTGACAGGGGGAATCAGCCCCAGCATTTT.

The chain couples TRBV21-1 to TRBJ1-1; TRBD1, the D gene given by the table, was not confirmed from the DNA. TRBV21-1 is noted as a pseudogene. This CDR3 contains 12 residues. CDR3 nucleotides: TGTGCCAGCAGCATCTTGACAGGGAAAGCTTTCTTT. Translating gives CASSILTGKAFF.

The V gene is TRBV28, the J gene TRBJ1-3, with D perhaps TRBD1 (6 bases). In germline, CDR1 is MDHEN, CDR2 SYDVKM. This CDR3 contains 15 residues. Trimming removed 1 base at V and 0 bases at J, with 7 bases between. The CDR3 region has the DNA TGTGCCAGCAGTTTATCAGGGGTCTCTGGAAACACCATATATTTT. This translates into CASSLSGVSGNTIYF. The variable domain in full, completed from reference TRBV28 and TRBJ1-3, reads DVKVTQSSRYLVKRTGEKVFLECVQDMDHENMFWYRQDPGLGLRLIYFSYDVKMKEKGDIPEGYSVSREKKERFSLILESASTNQTSMYLCASSLSGVSGNTIYFGEGSWLTVV.

CDR3 coding DNA: TGTGCCAGTAGTACCCTACAGTCCCCTTATGTGGGGGAGCTGTTTTTT. Translated: CASSTLQSPYVGELFF. V usage is TRBV19 and J usage is TRBJ2-2, with D unresolved. The germline V gene encodes CDR1 LNHDA and CDR2 SQIVND (reference sequence). The germline V and J ends were trimmed by 4 bases and 8 bases, with 20 bases remaining between them. The CDR3 loop spans 16 amino acids.

The chain recombines TRBV4-2 with TRBJ1-1; D remains ambiguous. Germline V lookup: CDR1 LGHNA, CDR2 YNFKEQ. V was trimmed by 4 bases and J by 1 base, leaving 10 bases between them. The CDR3 loop spans 14 amino acids. CDR3 loop: CASSPQQWNTEAFF. The CDR3 DNA reads as TGTGCCAGCAGCCCGCAACAGTGGAACACTGAAGCTTTCTTT.

This chain links TRBV5-6 with TRBJ1-1, with no clear D. The germline gives CDR1 SGHDT, CDR2 YYEEEE. CDR3 length: 17 amino acids. V lost 4 bases and J lost 1, with 20 bases in between. CDR3: CASSRVSLAGRNTEAFF. The CDR3 nucleotides read TGTGCCAGCAGCCGGGTTTCTCTAGCAGGCCGGAACACTGAAGCTTTCTTT.

This chain connects TRBV12-3 or TRBV12-4 to TRBJ1-4; D is possibly TRBD1 (6 bases). This CDR3 spans 12 amino acids. The germline V and J ends were trimmed by 11 bases and 6 bases, with 13 bases remaining between them. The CDR3: CASSGGHEKLFF. CDR3 nucleotides: TGTGCCTCTTCGGGGGGCCATGAAAAACTGTTTTTT.